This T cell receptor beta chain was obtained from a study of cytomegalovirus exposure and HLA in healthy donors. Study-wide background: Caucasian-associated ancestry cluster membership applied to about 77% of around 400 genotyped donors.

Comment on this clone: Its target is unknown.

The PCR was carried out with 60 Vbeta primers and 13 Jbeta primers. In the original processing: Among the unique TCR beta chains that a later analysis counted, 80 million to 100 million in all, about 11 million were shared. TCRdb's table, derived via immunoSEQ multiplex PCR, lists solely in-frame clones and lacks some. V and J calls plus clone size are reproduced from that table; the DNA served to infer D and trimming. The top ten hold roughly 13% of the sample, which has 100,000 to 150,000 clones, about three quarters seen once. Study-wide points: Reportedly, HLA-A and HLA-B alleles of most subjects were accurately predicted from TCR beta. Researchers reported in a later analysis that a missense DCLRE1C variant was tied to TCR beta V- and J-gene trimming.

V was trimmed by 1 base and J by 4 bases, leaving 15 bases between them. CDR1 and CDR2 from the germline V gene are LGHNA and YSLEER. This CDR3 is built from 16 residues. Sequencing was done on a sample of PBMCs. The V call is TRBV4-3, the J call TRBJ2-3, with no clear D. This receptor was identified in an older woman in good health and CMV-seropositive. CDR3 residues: CASSQGSGLKADTQYF. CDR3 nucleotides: TGCGCCAGCAGCCAAGGTTCGGGTCTGAAGGCAGATACGCAGTATTTT.